This TCR beta chain was profiled in a study of molecular identifiers for immune sequencing clone quantification. Sorting isolated naive CD8 T cells as CD8+CD4-CCR7+CD45RA+ events. Preparation of the bulk TCR libraries relied on previously described methods and listed TCR primers. TCRdb processed the PCR reads anew with MiXCR; each CDR3 protein has one entry. The top ten clones hold 0.85% to 0.9% of a sample with 600,000 to 650,000 distinct CDR3 sequences, just under 20% of them seen once. V was cut by 1 base and J by 1 base, with 10 bases left in between. CDR1 is SQVTM, CDR2 ANQGSEA, per germline. CDR3 size: 14 residues. This clonotype occurred many times. Its cognate antigen is unknown. Study outcomes and limitations: Clones exceeding 20 RNA copies carried over 99% of effector molecules but under 1% of naive-cell molecules. Jurkat TCR RNA from one cell was spiked into approximately 1 million naive cells, and it was reportedly detectable there.

The specimen was naive CD8+ T cells from blood, with Jurkat cell RNA spiked in. Subset noted: FACS-sorted CD8+CD4-CCR7+CD45RA+ naive T cells. The chain employs TRBV29-1 and TRBJ1-1; D is possibly TRBD1 (5 bases). This TCR derives from a human donor in good health. Some libraries in this study had Jurkat cell RNA spiked in. The CDR3: CSVEGRGRNTEAFF. In nucleotides, the CDR3 is TGCAGCGTTGAAGGGCGGGGACGGAACACTGAAGCTTTCTTT.